Shown below are 14 T cell receptor beta chains from a single sample sequenced in a study of blood T cell repertoires in COVID-19. Assay used: immunoSEQ multiplex PCR; TCRdb lists only in-frame clones, some missing. The data show 270,000 or so clones, about 86% seen once. Sequenced: peripheral blood. These receptors came from a young woman with COVID-19, enrolled during active disease.

In its sample, this clone was seen a few times. This sequence joins TRBV7-8 and TRBJ2-6, with TRBD2 as a possible D gene (7 bases). The CDR3 covers 15 residues. Trimming cost V 5 bases and J 3 bases, with 11 bases left between them. The V gene's germline CDR1 is SGHVS and CDR2 FQNEAQ. The DNA for the CDR3 is TGTGCCAGCAGCGAGGGGGGGCTTGGGGCCAACGTCCTGACTTTC. It encodes CASSEGGLGANVLTF.

This chain connects TRBV3-1 (or the pseudogene TRBV3-2) to TRBJ1-5, with no clear D. Trimming took 2 bases from V and 7 from J, leaving 12 bases between them. The CDR3 consists of 14 residues. Germline V gives CDR1 LGHDT, CDR2 YNNKEL (reference sequence). The CDR3 DNA sequence: TGTGCCAGCAGCCAAAAGAGGGTAGGACAGCCCCAGCATTTT. It encodes CASSQKRVGQPQHF.

The V call is TRBV2, the J call TRBJ2-3; perhaps TRBD2 as D (6 bases). V lost 8 bases and J lost 0, with 18 bases in between. CDR3 length: 16 amino acids. CDR1 and CDR2 from the germline V gene are SNHLY and FYNNEI. Here the CDR3 reads CASGGEAETSTDTQYF. The CDR3 nucleotides are TGTGCCAGCGGTGGGGAGGCGGAAACTAGCACAGATACGCAGTATTTT.

The genes are TRBV4-1 and TRBJ2-7; weak D call: TRBD1 (6 bases). Trimming took 4 bases from V and 4 from J, leaving 20 bases between them. This CDR3 has 16 amino acids. Germline V CDR1 and CDR2: MGHRA, YSYEKL. CDR3 in DNA: TGCGCCAGCAGCCCGAGCCGGGACACCGTTCTTTACGAGCAGTACTTC. Its protein is CASSPSRDTVLYEQYF.

The chain recombines TRBV9 with TRBJ2-2, with 7 nucleotides matching TRBD2. The CDR3 is made up of 15 amino acids. Germline CDR1 and CDR2: SGDLS and YYNGEE. J gave up 6 bases and V 1 base, and 6 bases lay outside the gene matches. CDR3 coding DNA: TGTGCCAGCAGCGTAACAAGCGGGGTCCCCGGGGAGCTGTTTTTT. This encodes CASSVTSGVPGELFF.

In its sample, this clone was seen once. Other nucleotide sequences from this sample produce the same CDR3. The genes are TRBV3-1 (or the pseudogene TRBV3-2) and TRBJ2-5; the D is unclear. The CDR3 has 12 residues. Trimming removed 1 base from V and 5 bases from J, with 5 bases in between. Germline CDR1 and CDR2: LGHDT and YNNKEL (reference sequence). Here the CDR3 DNA reads TGTGCCAGCAGCCAAGTACGGGAGACCCAGTACTTC. Residues: CASSQVRETQYF.

This chain links TRBV13 with TRBJ2-4, with TRBD2 as a possible D gene (6 bases). CDR3 length equals 16 residues. Germline-derived CDR1 and CDR2 are PRHDT and FYEKMQ (reference sequence). The ends were cut back, 5 bases at V and 10 bases at J, with 24 bases in the middle. In DNA form, the CDR3 reads TGTGCCAGCAGCGTTTCCAGGTGGGGGGACCGTGAGATTCAGTACTTC. Translation gives CASSVSRWGDREIQYF.

The V and J genes are TRBV7-9 and TRBJ2-1, with 7 bases aligning to TRBD2. V was pared by 1 base and J by 1 base, with 10 bases of the junction left unmatched. CDR1 SEHNR and CDR2 FQNEAQ come from the germline V gene (reference sequence). The CDR3 length is 18 residues. CDR3 nucleotide sequence: TGTGCCAGCAGCTTAGGTATTGGCGGGGGTCATTCCTACAATGAGCAGTTCTTC. This gives the protein CASSLGIGGGHSYNEQFF.

This clone has more than one count but fewer than ten. The gene calls are TRBV28 and TRBJ1-1; 11 bases line up with TRBD1. Trimming cost V 6 bases and J 1 base; bases outside gene matches: 10. Germline loops: CDR1 MDHEN, CDR2 SYDVKM. This CDR3 comprises 17 residues. The CDR3, as DNA: TGTGCCAGCAGCTCTCTGGGACAGGGGGGAAGGAACACTGAAGCTTTCTTT. Translation: CASSSLGQGGRNTEAFF.

The chain is built from TRBV11-3 and TRBJ2-3, with a tentative D call TRBD2 (5 bases). Germline CDR1 SGHNT, CDR2 YENEEA. The V end was cut by 1 base, the J end by 1 base, with 9 bases between. The CDR3 is made up of 15 amino acids. The CDR3 spells CASSLGRGGTDTQYF. The CDR3, as DNA: TGTGCCAGCAGCTTAGGCCGGGGTGGCACAGATACGCAGTATTTT.

J is TRBJ1-5 and V is TRBV5-1; no firm D call. CDR3 size: 13 residues. Germline CDR1 is SGHRS and CDR2 is YFSETQ. The V gene lost 1 base and the J gene lost 5 bases, with 7 bases spanning the gap. In nucleotides, the CDR3 is TGCGCCAGCAGCTTGACAAAAGATCAGCCCCAGCATTTT. Translating it yields CASSLTKDQPQHF.

This rearrangement joins TRBV9 to TRBJ2-3, with TRBD2 matching 8 bases. The length of the CDR3 is 15 residues. The V and J ends lost 4 bases and 2 bases, in that order; junction bases with no gene match: 6. The V gene's germline CDR1 is SGDLS and CDR2 YYNGEE. The CDR3 DNA is TGTGCCAGCAGCCCCACTAGCGGTAACACAGATACGCAGTATTTT. This sequence encodes CASSPTSGNTDTQYF.

This chain connects TRBV3-1 (or the pseudogene TRBV3-2) to TRBJ2-2, with 12 bases identical to TRBD2. Trimming removed 3 bases from V and 9 bases from J; junction bases left unmatched: 14. Germline V gene sequence: CDR1 LGHDT, CDR2 YNNKEL (reference sequence). The CDR3 totals 18 residues. CDR3: CASSQASGGVLSFRELFF. The DNA of the CDR3 is TGTGCCAGCAGCCAGGCTAGCGGGGGGGTTTTAAGCTTTCGGGAGCTGTTTTTT.

The chain is built from TRBV4-2 and TRBJ2-1; no clear D. From germline, CDR1 is LGHNA and CDR2 YNFKEQ. This CDR3 has 14 residues. V lost 4 bases and J 8 bases, leaving 15 bases between the germline ends. The CDR3 is CASSPNGQDYEQFF. The CDR3 nucleotides read TGTGCCAGCAGCCCCAATGGGCAGGATTATGAGCAGTTCTTC.